The 10 T cell receptor beta chains below come from one sample, sequenced in a study of OX40 agonist ivuxolimab in advanced cancers. Only in-frame clones appear in the TCRdb table, and some are missing; sequencing was by immunoSEQ multiplex PCR. In the table there are 80,000 to 100,000 clones, roughly 90% of which are singletons. The source was CD4+ or CD8+ T cells sorted from blood, collected in a trial of the OX40 agonist ivuxolimab. These receptors originate from an adult with an advanced solid tumor such as melanoma, head and neck, liver or kidney cancer.

This clone was detected a few times. The chain couples TRBV11-2 to TRBJ2-7; the D gene is possibly TRBD1 (6 bases). CDR1 and CDR2 (germline): SGHAT, FQNNGV. The CDR3 is made up of 13 amino acids. The V gene lost 4 bases and the J gene lost 1 base, with 8 bases spanning the gap. The CDR3: CASSWGQSYEQYF. The DNA for the CDR3 is TGTGCCAGCAGCTGGGGACAATCCTACGAGCAGTACTTC.

In its sample, this clone was seen a few times. The chain employs TRBV19 and TRBJ1-5; 7 bases are shared with TRBD1. The CDR3 consists of 13 residues. Germline loops: CDR1 LNHDA, CDR2 SQIVND (reference sequence). V lost 5 bases to trimming and J lost 7 bases; unmatched junction nucleotides: 5. The CDR3 sequence: CASSPTGDQPQHF. The CDR3 DNA sequence: TGTGCCAGTAGTCCAACAGGGGACCAGCCCCAGCATTTT.

V and J are TRBV7-9 and TRBJ1-5; D perhaps matches TRBD1 (5 bases). The CDR3 totals 13 residues. Germline-derived CDR1 and CDR2 are SEHNR and FQNEAQ (reference sequence). V shed 6 bases and J shed 3 bases, with 9 bases lying between them. CDR3 protein: CASRGDYNQPQHF. The CDR3 region has the DNA TGTGCCAGCAGGGGGGACTACAATCAGCCCCAGCATTTT.

This clone was counted once. The J gene is TRBJ1-2, the V gene TRBV14; a possible D gene is TRBD1 (5 bases). This CDR3 comprises 16 residues. The V end was cut by 5 bases, the J end by 2 bases, with 18 bases between. The V gene's germline CDR1 is SGHDN and CDR2 FVKESK. In nucleotides, the CDR3 is TGTGCCAGCAGCGACACCCTAATTGGGGGGAACTATGGCTACACCTTC. This gives the protein CASSDTLIGGNYGYTF.

This clone was detected once. The CDR3 region is CASSLVLGGGAGELFF. Here the CDR3 DNA reads TGTGCCAGCAGCTTAGTTTTGGGTGGAGGGGCCGGGGAGCTGTTTTTT. The V and J genes are TRBV7-8 and TRBJ2-2, with D tentatively TRBD2 (6 bases). V was shortened by 1 base and J by 6 bases, with 15 bases between the two germline ends. The germline V gene encodes CDR1 SGHVS and CDR2 FQNEAQ. CDR3 length: 16 residues. Filled out from reference TRBV7-8 and TRBJ2-2, the complete variable domain reads GAGVSQSPRYKVAKRGQDVALRCDPISGHVSLFWYQQALGQGPEFLTYFQNEAQLDKSGLPSDRFFAERPEGSVSTLKIQRTQQEDSAVYLCASSLVLGGGAGELFFGEGSRLTVL.

The V call is TRBV11-3, the J call TRBJ2-2; 8 bases line up with TRBD1. V lost 8 bases to trimming and J lost 0 bases; unmatched junction nucleotides: 2. Germline V gives CDR1 SGHNT, CDR2 YENEEA. This CDR3 has 14 residues. The CDR3 here is CASGDRSNTGELFF. DNA for the CDR3: TGTGCCAGCGGGGACAGGTCGAACACCGGGGAGCTGTTTTTT.

The chain recombines TRBV7-2 with TRBJ1-1; D gene uncertain. The CDR3 loop spans 18 amino acids. Trimming left V 3 bases short and J 3 bases short, with 23 bases between. Germline lookup yields CDR1 SGHTA and CDR2 FQGNSA. DNA of the CDR3: TGTGCCAGCAGCTTGGGTACTAGGTCCTTTGGGATGGACACTGAAGCTTTCTTT. Amino acids: CASSLGTRSFGMDTEAFF.

This chain connects TRBV15 to TRBJ2-6, with D possibly TRBD1 on 6 matching bases. CDR1 is LNHNV, CDR2 YYDKDF, per germline (reference sequence). The CDR3 totals 18 residues. The ends were cut back, 3 bases at V and 0 bases at J, with 15 bases in the middle. CDR3 sequence reads: CATSRPGQKSSGANVLTF. CDR3 nucleotides: TGTGCCACCAGCAGGCCTGGACAGAAGAGCTCTGGGGCCAACGTCCTGACTTTC.

The rearrangement uses TRBV9 and TRBJ1-2, with D maybe TRBD1 (5 bases). The CDR3 covers 16 residues. Per germline, CDR1 SGDLS and CDR2 YYNGEE. Deletions cut 4 bases from V and 3 bases from J, with 19 bases between. The CDR3 region is CASSSLHRSFYYGYTF. In DNA, the CDR3 is TGTGCCAGCAGCTCACTCCACAGGAGTTTTTACTATGGCTACACCTTC.

The chain recombines TRBV19 with TRBJ2-2; 10 nucleotides match TRBD2. Germline loops: CDR1 LNHDA, CDR2 SQIVND (reference sequence). This CDR3 region has 15 residues. The V gene end was trimmed by 7 bases and the J gene end by 6 bases; junction bases not matched to a gene: 8. In nucleotides, the CDR3 is TGTGCCAGTACAGCGGGGGGGGCACCCCCCGGGGAGCTGTTTTTT. Its translation: CASTAGGAPPGELFF.